These 3 T cell receptor beta chains share one sample of origin, sequenced in a study of cytomegalovirus exposure and HLA in healthy donors. TCRdb's copy holds only in-frame clones and misses some; the assay was immunoSEQ multiplex PCR. The sample lists tens of thousands of clones, about 96% occurring once. Sequences were obtained from PBMCs. All receptors derive from a young man in good health and CMV-seronegative.

This clone was observed a single time. The chain employs TRBV5-6 and TRBJ2-5, with D uncertain. Germline V gives CDR1 SGHDT, CDR2 YYEEEE. V was clipped by 4 bases and J by 3 bases, with 16 bases between them. The CDR3 contains 15 residues. The CDR3 loop reads CASSPSFYEKETQYF. CDR3 in DNA: TGTGCCAGCAGCCCATCTTTCTACGAGAAAGAGACCCAGTACTTC.

V gene TRBV5-1 combines with J gene TRBJ2-5; 7 positions match TRBD1. Trimming removed 4 bases from V and 2 bases from J; junction bases left unmatched: 2. The CDR3 contains 13 residues. In germline, CDR1 is SGHRS, CDR2 YFSETQ. CDR3 amino acids: CASSRQGQETQYF. The CDR3 nucleotides are TGCGCCAGCAGCCGACAGGGACAAGAGACCCAGTACTTC. The full variable domain, with the rest looked up from reference TRBV5-1 and TRBJ2-5, is KAGVTQTPRYLIKTRGQQVTLSCSPISGHRSVSWYQQTPGQGLQFLFEYFSETQRNKGNFPGRFSGRQFSNSRSEMNVSTLELGDSALYLCASSRQGQETQYFGPGTRLLVL.

The V gene is TRBV5-1, the J gene TRBJ2-1, with TRBD2 identical over 11 bases. Germline-derived CDR1 and CDR2 are SGHRS and YFSETQ. The V and J ends lost 5 bases and 6 bases, in that order; junction bases with no gene match: 7. The CDR3 covers 15 residues. As DNA, the CDR3 is TGCGCCAGCAGTTCGACTGGGACTAGCGGCAATGAGCAGTTCTTC. Translation gives CASSSTGTSGNEQFF.